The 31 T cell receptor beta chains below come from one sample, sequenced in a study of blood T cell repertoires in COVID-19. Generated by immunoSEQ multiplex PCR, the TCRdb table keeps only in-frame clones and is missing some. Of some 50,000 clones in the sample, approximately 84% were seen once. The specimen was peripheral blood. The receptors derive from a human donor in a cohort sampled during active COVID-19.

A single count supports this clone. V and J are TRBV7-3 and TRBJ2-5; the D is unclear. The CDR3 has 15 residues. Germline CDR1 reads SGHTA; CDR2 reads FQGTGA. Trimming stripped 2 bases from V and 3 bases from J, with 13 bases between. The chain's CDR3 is CASSLSGNREETQYF. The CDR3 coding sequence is TGTGCCAGCAGCTTATCAGGCAACAGAGAAGAGACCCAGTACTTC.

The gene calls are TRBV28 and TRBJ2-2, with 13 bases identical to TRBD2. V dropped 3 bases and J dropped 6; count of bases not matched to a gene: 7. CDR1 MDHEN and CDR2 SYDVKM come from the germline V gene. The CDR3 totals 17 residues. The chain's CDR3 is CASSFPGTSGKAGELFF. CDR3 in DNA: TGTGCCAGCAGTTTCCCGGGGACTAGCGGGAAGGCCGGGGAGCTGTTTTTT.

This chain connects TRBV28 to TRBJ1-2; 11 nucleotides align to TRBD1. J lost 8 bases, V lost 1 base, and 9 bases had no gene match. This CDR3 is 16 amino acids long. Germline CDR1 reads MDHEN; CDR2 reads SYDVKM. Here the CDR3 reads CASSLFSLGQGDGYTF. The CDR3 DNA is TGTGCCAGCAGTTTATTTAGTTTGGGACAGGGGGACGGCTACACCTTC.

CDR3 DNA sequence: TGTGCTAGTGCCTTCGGCGGGGGGGCGAGAACCGGGGAGCTGTTTTTT. The encoded protein is CASAFGGGARTGELFF. The chain links TRBV12-5 to TRBJ2-2, with TRBD2 matching over 9 bases. V lost 7 bases to trimming and J lost 5 bases; unmatched junction nucleotides: 11. This CDR3 has 16 amino acids. Germline-derived CDR1 and CDR2 are LGHNT and FRNRAP.

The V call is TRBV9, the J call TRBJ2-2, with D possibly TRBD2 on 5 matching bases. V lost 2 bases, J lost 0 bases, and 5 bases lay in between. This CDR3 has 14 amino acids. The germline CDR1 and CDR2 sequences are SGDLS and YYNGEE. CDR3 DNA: TGTGCCAGCAGCGTGCGGGCGAACACCGGGGAGCTGTTTTTT. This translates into CASSVRANTGELFF. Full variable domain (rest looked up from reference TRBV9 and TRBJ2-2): DSGVTQTPKHLITATGQRVTLRCSPRSGDLSVYWYQQSLDQGLQFLIQYYNGEERAKGNILERFSAQQFPDLHSELNLSSLELGDSALYFCASSVRANTGELFFGEGSRLTVL.

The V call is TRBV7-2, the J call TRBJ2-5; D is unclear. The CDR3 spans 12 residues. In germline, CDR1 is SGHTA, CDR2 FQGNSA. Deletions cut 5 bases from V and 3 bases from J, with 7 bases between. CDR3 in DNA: TGTGCCAGCAGCCCGCGGAAAGAGACCCAGTACTTC. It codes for CASSPRKETQYF.

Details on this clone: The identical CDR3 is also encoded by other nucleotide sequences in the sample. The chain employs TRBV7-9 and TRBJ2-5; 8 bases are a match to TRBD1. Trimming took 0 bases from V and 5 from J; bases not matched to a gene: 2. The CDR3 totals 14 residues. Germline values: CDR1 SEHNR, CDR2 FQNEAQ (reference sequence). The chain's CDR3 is CASSLADRGETQYF. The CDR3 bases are TGTGCCAGCAGCTTAGCCGACAGGGGCGAGACCCAGTACTTC.

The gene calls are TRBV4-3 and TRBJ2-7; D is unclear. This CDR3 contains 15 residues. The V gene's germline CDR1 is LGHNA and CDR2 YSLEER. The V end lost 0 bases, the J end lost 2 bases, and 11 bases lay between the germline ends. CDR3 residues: CASSQDSYSTYEQYF. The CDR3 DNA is TGCGCCAGCAGCCAAGATTCTTACAGTACCTACGAGCAGTACTTC.

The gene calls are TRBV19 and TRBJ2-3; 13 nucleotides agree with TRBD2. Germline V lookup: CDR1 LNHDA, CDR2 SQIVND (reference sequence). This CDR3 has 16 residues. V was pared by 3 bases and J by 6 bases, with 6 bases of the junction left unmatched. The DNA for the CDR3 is TGTGCCAGTAGTATTGCGACTAGCGGGGGGTTGGATACGCAGTATTTT. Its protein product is CASSIATSGGLDTQYF.

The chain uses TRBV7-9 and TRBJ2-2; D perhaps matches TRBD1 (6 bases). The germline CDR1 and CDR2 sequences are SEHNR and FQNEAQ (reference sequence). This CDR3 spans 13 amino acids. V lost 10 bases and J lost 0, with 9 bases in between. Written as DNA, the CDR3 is TGTGCCACCGGGACACCGAACACCGGGGAGCTGTTTTTT. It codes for CATGTPNTGELFF.

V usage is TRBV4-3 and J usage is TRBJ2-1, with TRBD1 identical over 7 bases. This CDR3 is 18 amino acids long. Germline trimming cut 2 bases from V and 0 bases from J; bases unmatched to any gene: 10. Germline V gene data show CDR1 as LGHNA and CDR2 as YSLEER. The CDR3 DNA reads TGCGCCAGCAGCCAAACAAGGGGGCTTTTGAGCTCCTACAATGAGCAGTTCTTC. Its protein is CASSQTRGLLSSYNEQFF.

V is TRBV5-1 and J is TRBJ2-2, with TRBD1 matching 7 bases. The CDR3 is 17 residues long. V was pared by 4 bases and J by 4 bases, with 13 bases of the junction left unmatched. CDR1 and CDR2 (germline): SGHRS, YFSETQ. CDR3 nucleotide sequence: TGCGCCAGCAGCAGCCTTATACAGGGGTCGGGCACCGGGGAGCTGTTTTTT. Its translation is CASSSLIQGSGTGELFF.

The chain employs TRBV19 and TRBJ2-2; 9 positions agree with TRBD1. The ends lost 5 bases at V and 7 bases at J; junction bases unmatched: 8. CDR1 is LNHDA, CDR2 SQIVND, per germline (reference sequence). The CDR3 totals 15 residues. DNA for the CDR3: TGTGCCAGTAGTTCCTGGGGACAGGGTGACGGGGAGCTGTTTTTT. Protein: CASSSWGQGDGELFF.

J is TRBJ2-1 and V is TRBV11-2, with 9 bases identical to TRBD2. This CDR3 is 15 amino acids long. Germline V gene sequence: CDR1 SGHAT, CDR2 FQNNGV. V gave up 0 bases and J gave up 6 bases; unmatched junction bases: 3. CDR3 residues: CASSLEASGTNEQFF. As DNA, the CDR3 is TGTGCCAGCAGCTTAGAAGCTAGCGGGACCAATGAGCAGTTCTTC.

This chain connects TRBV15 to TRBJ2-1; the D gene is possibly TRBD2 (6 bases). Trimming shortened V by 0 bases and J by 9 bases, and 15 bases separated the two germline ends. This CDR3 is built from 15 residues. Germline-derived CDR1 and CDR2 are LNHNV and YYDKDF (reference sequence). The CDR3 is CATSRDRPPSVEQFF. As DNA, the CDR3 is TGTGCCACCAGCAGAGATCGTCCCCCTAGCGTTGAGCAGTTCTTC. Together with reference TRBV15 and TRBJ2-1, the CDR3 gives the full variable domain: DAMVIQNPRYQVTQFGKPVTLSCSQTLNHNVMYWYQQKSSQAPKLLFHYYDKDFNNEADTPDNFQSRRPNTSFCFLDIRSPGLGDTAMYLCATSRDRPPSVEQFFGPGTRLTVL.

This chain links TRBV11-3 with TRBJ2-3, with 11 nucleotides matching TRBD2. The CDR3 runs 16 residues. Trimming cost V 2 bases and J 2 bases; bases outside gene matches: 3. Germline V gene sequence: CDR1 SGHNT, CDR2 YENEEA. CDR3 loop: CASSLKLAGVTDTQYF. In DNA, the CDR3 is TGTGCCAGCAGCTTAAAACTAGCGGGGGTCACAGATACGCAGTATTTT.

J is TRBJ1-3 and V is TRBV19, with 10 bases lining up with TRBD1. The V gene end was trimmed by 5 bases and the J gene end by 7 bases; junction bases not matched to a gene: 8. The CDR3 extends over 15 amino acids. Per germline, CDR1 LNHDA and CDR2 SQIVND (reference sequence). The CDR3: CASSFRDRGGNTIYF. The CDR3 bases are TGTGCCAGTAGTTTTCGGGACAGGGGAGGGAACACCATATATTTT.

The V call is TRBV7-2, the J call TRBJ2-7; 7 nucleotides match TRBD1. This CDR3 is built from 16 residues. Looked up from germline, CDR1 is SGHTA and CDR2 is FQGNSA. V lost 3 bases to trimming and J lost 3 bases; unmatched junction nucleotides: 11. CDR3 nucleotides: TGTGCCAGCAGCTTCTTAGGGGCTCGGACAGGCTACGAGCAGTACTTC. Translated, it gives CASSFLGARTGYEQYF.

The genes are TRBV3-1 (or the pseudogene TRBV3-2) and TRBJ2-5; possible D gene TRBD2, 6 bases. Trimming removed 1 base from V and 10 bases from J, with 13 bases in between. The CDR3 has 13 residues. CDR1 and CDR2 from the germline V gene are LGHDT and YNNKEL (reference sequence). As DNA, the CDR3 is TGTGCCAGCAGCCAAGTCGGGTGGGGAGGCCAGTACTTC. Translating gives CASSQVGWGGQYF.

CDR3 DNA sequence: TGTGCCAGTAGTATGGGACAGAGTCAGCCCCAGCATTTT. The encoded protein is CASSMGQSQPQHF. The chain carries TRBV19 and TRBJ1-5, with 7 bases fitting TRBD1. The CDR3 sequence is 13 residues long. Germline CDR1 LNHDA, CDR2 SQIVND (reference sequence). The trim removed 3 bases at V and 6 bases at J, leaving 2 bases unmatched. Together with reference TRBV19 and TRBJ1-5, the CDR3 gives the full variable domain: DGGITQSPKYLFRKEGQNVTLSCEQNLNHDAMYWYRQDPGQGLRLIYYSQIVNDFQKGDIAEGYSVSREKKESFPLTVTSAQKNPTAFYLCASSMGQSQPQHFGDGTRLSIL.

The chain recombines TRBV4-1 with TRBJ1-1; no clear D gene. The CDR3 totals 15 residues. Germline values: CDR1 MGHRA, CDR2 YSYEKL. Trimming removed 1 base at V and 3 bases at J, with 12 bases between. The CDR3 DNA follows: TGCGCCAGCAGCCAAGGGGCAGTCGGTTACACTGAAGCTTTCTTT. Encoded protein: CASSQGAVGYTEAFF.

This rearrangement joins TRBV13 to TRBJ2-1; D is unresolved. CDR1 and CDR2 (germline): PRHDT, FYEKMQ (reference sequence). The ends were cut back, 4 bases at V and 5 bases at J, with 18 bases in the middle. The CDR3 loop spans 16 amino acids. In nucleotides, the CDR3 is TGTGCCAGCAGCTCCGCCAGCGTCACCCCCCACAATGAGCAGTTCTTC. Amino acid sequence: CASSSASVTPHNEQFF.

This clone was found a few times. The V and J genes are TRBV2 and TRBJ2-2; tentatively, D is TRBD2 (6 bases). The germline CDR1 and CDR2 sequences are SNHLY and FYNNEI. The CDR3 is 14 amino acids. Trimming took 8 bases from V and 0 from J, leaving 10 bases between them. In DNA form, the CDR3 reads TGTGCCAGCGTGGCGGGGACGAACACCGGGGAGCTGTTTTTT. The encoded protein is CASVAGTNTGELFF.

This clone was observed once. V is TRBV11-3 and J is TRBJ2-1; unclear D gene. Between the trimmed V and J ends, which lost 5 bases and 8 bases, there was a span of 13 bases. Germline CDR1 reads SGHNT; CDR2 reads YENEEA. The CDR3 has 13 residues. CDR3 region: CASSPTSEDEQFF. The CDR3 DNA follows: TGTGCCAGCAGCCCAACCTCCGAGGATGAGCAGTTCTTC.

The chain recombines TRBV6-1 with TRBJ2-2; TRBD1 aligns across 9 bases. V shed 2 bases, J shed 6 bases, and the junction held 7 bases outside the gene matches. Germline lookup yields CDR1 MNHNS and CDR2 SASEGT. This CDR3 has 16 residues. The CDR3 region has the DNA TGTGCCAGCAGTGAAAGTACAGGGGGCTTGGCCGGGGAGCTGTTTTTT. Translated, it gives CASSESTGGLAGELFF.

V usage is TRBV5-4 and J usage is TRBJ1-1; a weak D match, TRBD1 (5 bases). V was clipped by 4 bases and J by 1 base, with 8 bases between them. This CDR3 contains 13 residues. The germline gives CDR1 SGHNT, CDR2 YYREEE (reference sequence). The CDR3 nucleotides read TGTGCCAGCAGCCTCAGGGAGAACACTGAAGCTTTCTTT. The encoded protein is CASSLRENTEAFF. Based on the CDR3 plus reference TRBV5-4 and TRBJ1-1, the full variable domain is ETGVTQSPTHLIKTRGQQVTLRCSSQSGHNTVSWYQQALGQGPQFIFQYYREEENGRGNFPPRFSGLQFPNYSSELNVNALELDDSALYLCASSLRENTEAFFGQGTRLTVV.

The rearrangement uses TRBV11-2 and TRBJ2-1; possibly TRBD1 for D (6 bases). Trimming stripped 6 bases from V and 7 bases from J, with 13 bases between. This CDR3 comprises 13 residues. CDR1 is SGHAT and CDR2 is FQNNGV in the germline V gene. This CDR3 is CASSLTDRNEQFF. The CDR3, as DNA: TGTGCCAGCAGTCTCACGGACAGAAATGAGCAGTTCTTC. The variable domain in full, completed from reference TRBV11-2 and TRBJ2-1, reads EAGVAQSPRYKIIEKRQSVAFWCNPISGHATLYWYQQILGQGPKLLIQFQNNGVVDDSQLPKDRFSAERLKGVDSTLKIQPAKLEDSAVYLCASSLTDRNEQFFGPGTRLTVL.

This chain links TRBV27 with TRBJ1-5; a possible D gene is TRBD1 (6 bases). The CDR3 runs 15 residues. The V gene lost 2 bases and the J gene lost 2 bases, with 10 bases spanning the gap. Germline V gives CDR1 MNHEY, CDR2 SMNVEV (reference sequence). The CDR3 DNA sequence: TGTGCCAGCAGTTTAGGGTCAGGGGGCAATCAGCCCCAGCATTTT. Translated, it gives CASSLGSGGNQPQHF.

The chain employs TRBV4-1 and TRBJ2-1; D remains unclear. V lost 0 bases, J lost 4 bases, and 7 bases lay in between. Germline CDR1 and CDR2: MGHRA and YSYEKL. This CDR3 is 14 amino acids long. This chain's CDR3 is CASSQDSLYNEQFF. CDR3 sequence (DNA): TGCGCCAGCAGCCAAGATTCCCTGTACAATGAGCAGTTCTTC.

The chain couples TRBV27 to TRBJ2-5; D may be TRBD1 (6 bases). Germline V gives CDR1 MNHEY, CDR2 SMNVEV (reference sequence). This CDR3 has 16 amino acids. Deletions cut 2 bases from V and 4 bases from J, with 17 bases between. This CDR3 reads CASSLQGRGWGETQYF. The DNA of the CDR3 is TGTGCCAGCAGTTTACAAGGCAGGGGTTGGGGAGAGACCCAGTACTTC.

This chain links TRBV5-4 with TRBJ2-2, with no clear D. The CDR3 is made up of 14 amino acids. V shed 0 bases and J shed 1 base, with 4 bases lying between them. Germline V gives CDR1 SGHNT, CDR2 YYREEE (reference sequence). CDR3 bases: TGTGCCAGCAGCTTGGAGCAGAACACCGGGGAGCTGTTTTTT. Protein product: CASSLEQNTGELFF.